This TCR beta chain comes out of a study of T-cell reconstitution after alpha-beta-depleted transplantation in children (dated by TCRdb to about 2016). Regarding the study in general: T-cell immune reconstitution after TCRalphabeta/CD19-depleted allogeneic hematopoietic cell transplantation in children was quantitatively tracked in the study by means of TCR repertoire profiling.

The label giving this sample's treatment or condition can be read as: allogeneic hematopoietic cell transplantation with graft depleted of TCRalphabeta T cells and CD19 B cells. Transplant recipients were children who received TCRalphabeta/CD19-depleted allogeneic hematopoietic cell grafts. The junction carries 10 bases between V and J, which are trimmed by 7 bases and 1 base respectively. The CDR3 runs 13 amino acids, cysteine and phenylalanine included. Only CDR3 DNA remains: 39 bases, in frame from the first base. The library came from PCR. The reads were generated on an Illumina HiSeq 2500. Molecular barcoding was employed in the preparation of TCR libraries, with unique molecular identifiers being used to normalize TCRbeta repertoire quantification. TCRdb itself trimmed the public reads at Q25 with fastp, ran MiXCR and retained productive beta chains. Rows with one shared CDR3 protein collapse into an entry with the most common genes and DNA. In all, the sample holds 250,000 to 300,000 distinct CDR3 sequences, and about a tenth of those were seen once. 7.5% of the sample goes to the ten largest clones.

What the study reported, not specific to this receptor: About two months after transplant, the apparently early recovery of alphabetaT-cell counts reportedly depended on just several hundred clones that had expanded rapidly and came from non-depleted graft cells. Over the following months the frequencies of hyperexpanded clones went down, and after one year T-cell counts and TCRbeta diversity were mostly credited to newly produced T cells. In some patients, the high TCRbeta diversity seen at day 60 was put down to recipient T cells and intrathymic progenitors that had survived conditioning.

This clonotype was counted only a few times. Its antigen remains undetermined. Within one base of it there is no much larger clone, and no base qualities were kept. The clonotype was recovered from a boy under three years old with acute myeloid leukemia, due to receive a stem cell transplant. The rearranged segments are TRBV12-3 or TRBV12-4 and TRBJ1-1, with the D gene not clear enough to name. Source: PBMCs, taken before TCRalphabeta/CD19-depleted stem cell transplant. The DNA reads TGTGCCAGCACCGCCGCTCCGAACACTGAAGCTTTCTTT. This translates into CASTAAPNTEAFF.